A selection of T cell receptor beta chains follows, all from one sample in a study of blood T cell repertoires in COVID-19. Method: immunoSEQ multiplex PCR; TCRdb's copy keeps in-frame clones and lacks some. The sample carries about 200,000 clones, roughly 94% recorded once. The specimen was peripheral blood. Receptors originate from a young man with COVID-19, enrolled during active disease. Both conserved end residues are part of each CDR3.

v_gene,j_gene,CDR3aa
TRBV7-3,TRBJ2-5,CASSLTGRGAPSETQYF
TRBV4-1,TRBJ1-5,CASSQTGGAYQPQHF
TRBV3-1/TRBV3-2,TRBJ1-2,CASSLGQGYGYTF
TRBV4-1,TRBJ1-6,CASSQDHAGGHRSYNSPLHF
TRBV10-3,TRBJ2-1,CAIQGHEGTLQFF
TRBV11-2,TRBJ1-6,CASSLGQVYNSPLHF
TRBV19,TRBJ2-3,CASSERGVAQYF
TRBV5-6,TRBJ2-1,CASSPGRAGGFYNEQFF
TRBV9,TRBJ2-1,CASSAGTSADEQFF
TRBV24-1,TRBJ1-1,CATTAAIDRGRLLTEAFF
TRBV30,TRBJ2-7,CAGTSSPAYEQYF
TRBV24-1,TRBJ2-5,CATSEGTGIQETQYF
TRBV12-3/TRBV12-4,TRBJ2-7,CASSSFQGGEQYF
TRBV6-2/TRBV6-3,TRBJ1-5,CASSHASRGYGNQPQHF
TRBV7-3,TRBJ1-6,CASSRSSGSGSPLHF
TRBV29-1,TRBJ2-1,CSVDRGLDNEQFF
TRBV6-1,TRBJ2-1,CASSGAGDRSDEQFF
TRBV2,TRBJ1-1,CASSREGGTEAFF
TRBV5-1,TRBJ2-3,CASSRTILDSLSTDTQYF
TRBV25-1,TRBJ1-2,CASGSQGDLYGYTF
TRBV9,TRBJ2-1,CASSALWGGNEQFF
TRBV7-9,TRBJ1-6,CASSSMDRESPLHF
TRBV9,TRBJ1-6,CASSVALPSDNSPLHF
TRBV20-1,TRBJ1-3,CSASRRGSGNTIYF
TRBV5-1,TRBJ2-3,CASSLGRGDTQYF
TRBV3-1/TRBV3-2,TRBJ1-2,CASSQDPQGALGYTF
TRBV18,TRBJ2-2,CASSPGHREGTGELFF
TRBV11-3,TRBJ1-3,CASQQGSGNTIYF
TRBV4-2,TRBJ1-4,CASSQEGGADEKLFF
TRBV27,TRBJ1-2,CASSSTGGNGYTF
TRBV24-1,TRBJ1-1,CATSSDHRDAFF
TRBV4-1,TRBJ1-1,CASSLSPGGSTEAFF
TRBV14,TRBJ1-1,CASSQGRTGSTEAFF
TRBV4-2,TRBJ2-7,CASSQGPLELAGYEQYF
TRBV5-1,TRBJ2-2,CASSLFSWPGELFF
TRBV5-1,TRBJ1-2,CASSLGPRAGNYGYTF
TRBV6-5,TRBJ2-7,CASTKDRASNEQYF
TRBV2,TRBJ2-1,CASSGGTSGYNEQFF
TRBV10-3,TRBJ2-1,CAIGQGEYNEQFF
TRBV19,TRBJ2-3,CASSPSGTDTQYF
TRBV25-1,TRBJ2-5,CASSVGTSSVETQYF
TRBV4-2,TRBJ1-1,CASTNPGGGLRAFF
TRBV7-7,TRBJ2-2,CASSSGGGVNTGELFF
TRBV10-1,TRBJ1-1,CASSESQGGMNTEAFF
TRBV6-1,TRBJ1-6,CASSERTENNSPLHF
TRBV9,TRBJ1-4,CASSGRTESEKLFF
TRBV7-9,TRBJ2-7,CASSYEAGLEQYF
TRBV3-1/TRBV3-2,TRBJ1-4,CASSQDLIGTWDEKLFF
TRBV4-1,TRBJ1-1,CASSRGDRGQKRNTEAFF
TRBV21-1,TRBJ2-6,CASSTRDRGLFSSGANVLTF